One and the same sample provided the 3 T cell receptor beta chains below, sequenced in a study of PD-L1 blockade in urothelial cancer. The data were produced by immunoSEQ multiplex PCR, yet TCRdb's version contains in-frame clones alone and is incomplete. The sample holds about 36,000 clones, about four fifths seen once. As to time point: peripheral blood 6 weeks after treatment start. Source: PBMCs, taken around atezolizumab (anti-PD-L1) treatment. The receptors come from a man aged 35 to 55 with urothelial cancer.

The gene calls are TRBV28 and TRBJ1-5; TRBD1 matches 10 bases. The CDR3 has 14 amino acids. V was pared by 9 bases and J by 2 bases, with 4 bases of the junction left unmatched. Germline CDR1 reads MDHEN; CDR2 reads SYDVKM. The CDR3 DNA follows: TGTGCCAGTGACAGGGGGCGAGGCAATCAGCCCCAGCATTTT. It is translated as CASDRGRGNQPQHF.

This clone is labeled medium-sized. The chain carries TRBV15 and TRBJ2-1; 8 bases are a match to TRBD2. The CDR3 is 14 residues long. With V trimmed by 8 bases and J by 5 bases, 8 bases remained unmatched. Germline V CDR1 and CDR2: LNHNV, YYDKDF (reference sequence). CDR3 DNA sequence: TGTGCCACCGAGGATAGCGGGAACGACAATGAGCAGTTCTTC. Protein: CATEDSGNDNEQFF.

J is TRBJ1-1 and V is TRBV7-8; D ambiguous. The CDR3 totals 14 residues. Trimming left V 5 bases short and J 1 base short, with 11 bases between. The germline V gene has CDR1 SGHVS and CDR2 FQNEAQ. The CDR3 is CASSQRLGNTEAFF. The CDR3 region has the DNA TGTGCCAGCAGCCAGAGGTTAGGGAACACTGAAGCTTTCTTT. Full variable domain (remainder filled in from reference TRBV7-8 and TRBJ1-1): GAGVSQSPRYKVAKRGQDVALRCDPISGHVSLFWYQQALGQGPEFLTYFQNEAQLDKSGLPSDRFFAERPEGSVSTLKIQRTQQEDSAVYLCASSQRLGNTEAFFGQGTRLTVV.